Listed below are T cell receptor beta chains from one sample, sequenced in a study of preoperative IRX-2 immunotherapy in early breast cancer. Libraries were prepared by immunoSEQ multiplex PCR; TCRdb keeps only in-frame clonotypes and omits some of them. The sample consists of 55,000 to 70,000 clones, around 94% of them appearing once. This sample was taken from a patient treated with IRX-2 immunotherapy. The source of these receptors is a human donor with breast cancer. CDR3s include the opening cysteine and the closing phenylalanine or tryptophan. A D gene is named only where the DNA matches it firmly. The size entry is marked missing in some rows and otherwise reads once, few, many or a size class.

clone size | J gene | V gene | D gene | CDR3 DNA | CDR3 protein
- | TRBJ2-7 | TRBV11-1 | - | TGTGCCAGCAGCGCGAGAGACGGGGCGGGTTACGAGCAGTACTTC | CASSARDGAGYEQYF
- | TRBJ2-5 | TRBV15 | - | TGTGCCACCAGCAGAGCATACGGGGGCGTAAAAGAGACCCAGTACTTC | CATSRAYGGVKETQYF
- | TRBJ2-2 | TRBV7-9 | - | TGTGCCAGCAGCTTAGAGTCGGGGCGCTGGACCGGGGAGCTGTTTTTT | CASSLESGRWTGELFF
- | TRBJ2-2 | TRBV6-1 | - | TGTGCCAGCAGTGAACTACAGGGCACCGGGGAGCTGTTTTTT | CASSELQGTGELFF
- | TRBJ2-3 | TRBV28 | - | TGTGCCAGCAGCTTACTCCGGGACCCTGGCGATACGCAGTATTTT | CASSLLRDPGDTQYF
- | TRBJ2-2 | TRBV19 | TRBD2 | TGTGCCAGTAGTACCCCGGCGGGGGGCGCGACCGGGGAGCTGTTTTTT | CASSTPAGGATGELFF
- | TRBJ2-7 | TRBV6-5 | - | TGTGCCAGCAGTTTAGGGAGGGGGGACTTCTACGAGCAGTACTTC | CASSLGRGDFYEQYF
- | TRBJ2-1 | TRBV10-3 | TRBD2 | TGTGCCATCAGTGGCCGGGGACTAGCCCTGCCCAATGAGCAGTTCTTC | CAISGRGLALPNEQFF
- | TRBJ2-3 | TRBV5-1 | TRBD2 | TGCGCCAGCAGCCGACAGCCGGCGGGAGGGAGCACAGATACGCAGTATTTT | CASSRQPAGGSTDTQYF
- | TRBJ1-6 | TRBV2 | - | TGTGCCAGCAGTGAAGAGGTCAGGGCGGCATCACCCCTCCACTTT | CASSEEVRAASPLHF
once | TRBJ2-5 | TRBV29-1 | - | TGCAGCGGGGGACACCCGCAAGAGACCCAGTACTTC | CSGGHPQETQYF
- | TRBJ1-5 | TRBV27 | - | TGTGCCAGCAGTCTCGATTCAGGGCAGCCCCAGCATTTT | CASSLDSGQPQHF
- | TRBJ2-7 | TRBV5-8 | TRBD1 | TGTGCCAGCACCAAAGTCCGGGACAGGGGGCTTACGAACGAGCAGTACTTC | CASTKVRDRGLTNEQYF
- | TRBJ2-3 | TRBV27 | - | TGTGCCGGAAGGCAGGGGGGAGTGTGCTTCACAGATACGCAGTATTTT | CAGRQGGVCFTDTQYF
- | TRBJ2-2 | TRBV18 | - | TGTGCCAGCTCACCCACCGTACCTACCGGGGAGCTGTTTTTT | CASSPTVPTGELFF
- | TRBJ1-2 | TRBV29-1 | - | TGCAGCGTTGCCAGGGTAGGAGATGGCTACACCTTC | CSVARVGDGYTF
once | TRBJ2-1 | TRBV6-1 | - | TGTGCCAGCAGTGAAGCCACCGTGTACCTAAGCTCCTACAATGAGCAGTTCTTC | CASSEATVYLSSYNEQFF
- | TRBJ1-2 | TRBV6-4 | - | TGTGCCAGCAGCGTTCAGGGGACCTTTGGCTACACCTTC | CASSVQGTFGYTF
- | TRBJ2-5 | TRBV7-3 | TRBD1 | TGTGCCAGCAGTGGGGGACAGCAAGAGACCCAGTACTTC | CASSGGQQETQYF
once | TRBJ1-4 | TRBV15 | - | TGTGCCACCAGCAGAGAGAGGGGCCCTAGTGAAAAACTGTTTTTT | CATSRERGPSEKLFF
- | TRBJ2-7 | TRBV7-6 | - | TGTGCCAGCAGCTTAAGGGCTCCGCCTCCGTACGAGCAGTACTTC | CASSLRAPPPYEQYF
once | TRBJ1-2 | TRBV13 | - | TGTGCCAGCAGCTTAGGGGACAGTACCGGCTATGGCTACACCTTC | CASSLGDSTGYGYTF